The 20 T cell receptor beta chains presented below share a single source sample, sequenced in a study of blood T cell repertoires in COVID-19. The protocol was immunoSEQ multiplex PCR, while the TCRdb copy is restricted to in-frame clones and leaves out a portion. The table lists some 200,000 clones, 89% of them singletons. Source material: PBMCs or T cells enriched from blood (not recorded which). All receptors derive from a woman aged 18-29 years who had recovered from COVID-19.

This clone was picked up one time. The genes are TRBV29-1 and TRBJ1-2, with D perhaps matching TRBD1 (5 bases). V gave up 0 bases and J gave up 6 bases, with 14 bases separating them. In germline, CDR1 is SQVTM, CDR2 ANQGSEA. The CDR3 is 14 amino acids. CDR3: CSVEDLGQGDGYTF. The CDR3 bases are TGCAGCGTTGAAGATCTGGGGCAGGGCGATGGCTACACCTTC.

This clone showed up just once. This chain links TRBV5-1 with TRBJ2-7; no firm D call. The germline V and J ends were trimmed by 0 bases and 1 base, with 8 bases remaining between them. The CDR3 contains 14 residues. Germline loops: CDR1 SGHRS, CDR2 YFSETQ. CDR3 coding DNA: TGCGCCAGCAGCTTGGCCGCCAGATCCTACGAGCAGTACTTC. Translated: CASSLAARSYEQYF.

This clone is medium-sized (0.01 to 0.1%) by share. The genes are TRBV7-9 and TRBJ1-6; TRBD1 might be the D (5 bases). There are 15 residues in the CDR3. V was clipped by 5 bases and J by 6 bases, with 14 bases between them. In germline, CDR1 is SEHNR, CDR2 FQNEAQ (reference sequence). CDR3 bases: TGTGCCAGCAGCCCAGGCCAGGGCTCTAATTCACCCCTCCACTTT. It encodes CASSPGQGSNSPLHF.

The chain employs TRBV11-2 and TRBJ2-5, with 9 bases lining up with TRBD2. CDR1 SGHAT and CDR2 FQNNGV come from the germline V gene. CDR3 length: 16 amino acids. The J segment lost 4 bases and the V segment lost 3 bases, leaving 9 bases of the junction unmatched. The CDR3 DNA sequence: TGTGCCAGCAGCTTTTGGGCGGGGGGGATTGGAGAGACCCAGTACTTC. It translates to CASSFWAGGIGETQYF.

The chain joins TRBV7-9 to TRBJ2-3; D ambiguous. Germline CDR1 is SEHNR and CDR2 is FQNEAQ (reference sequence). There are 12 residues in the CDR3. The V end lost 4 bases, the J end lost 0 bases, and 2 bases lay between the germline ends. The CDR3, as DNA: TGTGCCAGCAGCTCGAGCACAGATACGCAGTATTTT. Residues: CASSSSTDTQYF. Looking up the rest from reference TRBV7-9 and TRBJ2-3 gives the full variable domain: DTGVSQNPRHKITKRGQNVTFRCDPISEHNRLYWYRQTLGQGPEFLTYFQNEAQLEKSRLLSDRFSAERPKGSFSTLEIQRTEQGDSAMYLCASSSSTDTQYFGPGTRLTVL.

There are a few counts of this clone. The rearrangement links TRBV7-8 to TRBJ1-3, with D hard to call. Per germline, CDR1 SGHVS and CDR2 FQNEAQ. V shed 0 bases and J shed 0 bases, with 12 bases lying between them. The length of the CDR3 is 17 residues. The CDR3 bases are TGTGCCAGCAGCTTAGCGTCAGGCATCAGCTCTGGAAACACCATATATTTT. Amino acid sequence: CASSLASGISSGNTIYF. Full variable domain (missing parts from reference TRBV7-8 and TRBJ1-3): GAGVSQSPRYKVAKRGQDVALRCDPISGHVSLFWYQQALGQGPEFLTYFQNEAQLDKSGLPSDRFFAERPEGSVSTLKIQRTQQEDSAVYLCASSLASGISSGNTIYFGEGSWLTVV.

This clone was seen many times. The chain employs TRBV2 and TRBJ2-7; 8 nucleotides line up with TRBD2. The V gene's germline CDR1 is SNHLY and CDR2 FYNNEI. This CDR3 is built from 15 residues. V lost 6 bases to trimming and J lost 2 bases; unmatched junction nucleotides: 9. Here the CDR3 reads CASRTDSGVAYEQYF. DNA for the CDR3: TGTGCCAGCAGGACAGATAGCGGGGTGGCCTACGAGCAGTACTTC.

The chain links TRBV6-5 to TRBJ2-1; 7 positions agree with TRBD1. The CDR3 is 13 amino acids. Germline assignment: CDR1 MNHEY and CDR2 SVGAGI. V lost 10 bases to trimming and J lost 5 bases; unmatched junction nucleotides: 8. CDR3 nucleotide sequence: TGTGCCACCAGGGACAGTAGAAACAATGAGCAGTTCTTC. Encoded protein: CATRDSRNNEQFF.

The chain uses TRBV5-1 and TRBJ1-1, with D perhaps TRBD1 (6 bases). The CDR3 extends over 15 amino acids. Germline V gives CDR1 SGHRS, CDR2 YFSETQ. The germline V and J ends were trimmed by 0 bases and 0 bases, with 9 bases remaining between them. CDR3 region: CASSLESGVNTEAFF. The CDR3 nucleotides read TGCGCCAGCAGCTTGGAGTCAGGGGTGAACACTGAAGCTTTCTTT.

The chain joins TRBV15 to TRBJ1-5; no reliable D call. In germline, CDR1 is LNHNV, CDR2 YYDKDF (reference sequence). The CDR3 extends over 16 amino acids. With 3 bases removed from V and 0 bases from J, the gap between germline ends came to 12 bases. In DNA form, the CDR3 reads TGTGCCACCAGCAGTGCTGAAGGAGATAGCAATCAGCCCCAGCATTTT. This codes for CATSSAEGDSNQPQHF.

This chain uses TRBV9 with TRBJ2-1; 9 positions match TRBD1. The CDR3 loop spans 15 amino acids. Trimming at V came to 5 bases and at J to 9 bases, leaving 12 bases not matched to a gene. The germline V gene has CDR1 SGDLS and CDR2 YYNGEE. This CDR3 is CASRPGTGLFGEQFF. In nucleotides, the CDR3 is TGTGCCAGCAGGCCCGGGACAGGGTTATTCGGTGAGCAGTTCTTC.

This rearrangement joins TRBV6-1 to TRBJ1-6; TRBD1 aligns across 10 bases. With 2 bases clipped from V and 7 bases from J, the junction kept 8 bases outside the gene matches. CDR3 length: 17 amino acids. Germline lookup yields CDR1 MNHNS and CDR2 SASEGT. The CDR3 is CASSETGQGHRNSPLHF. The CDR3 nucleotides read TGTGCCAGCAGTGAAACGGGACAGGGGCACCGAAATTCACCCCTCCACTTT.

This chain connects TRBV4-2 to TRBJ2-7; 8 bases fit TRBD1. The junction had 10 bases not matched to a gene; V was cut back by 1 base and J by 2 bases. The CDR3 covers 17 residues. The germline gives CDR1 LGHNA, CDR2 YNFKEQ. CDR3 amino acids: CASSQGWAGQVPYEQYF. CDR3 bases: TGTGCCAGCAGCCAAGGTTGGGCGGGACAGGTCCCCTACGAGCAGTACTTC.

The chain has TRBV5-4 and TRBJ1-2; 7 positions match TRBD1. This CDR3 is built from 15 residues. V lost 0 bases to trimming and J lost 4 bases; unmatched junction nucleotides: 6. Germline-derived CDR1 and CDR2 are SGHNT and YYREEE (reference sequence). The CDR3 loop reads CASSLAGQAGYGYTF. DNA for the CDR3: TGTGCCAGCAGCTTGGCCGGACAGGCGGGCTATGGCTACACCTTC.

V usage is TRBV3-1 (or the pseudogene TRBV3-2) and J usage is TRBJ2-7, with 8 bases aligning to TRBD1. CDR1 is LGHDT and CDR2 is YNNKEL in the germline V gene (reference sequence). The junction had 9 bases not matched to a gene; V was cut back by 5 bases and J by 6 bases. The CDR3 sequence is 14 residues long. In DNA form, the CDR3 reads TGTGCCAGCAGCACGCGACAGGGGCAGGGCGAGCAGTACTTC. Translating it yields CASSTRQGQGEQYF.

The chain has TRBV2 and TRBJ2-1; tentatively, D is TRBD2 (5 bases). The CDR3 loop spans 17 amino acids. Germline V gives CDR1 SNHLY, CDR2 FYNNEI. Trimming shortened V by 2 bases and J by 4 bases, and 18 bases separated the two germline ends. CDR3 amino acids: CASSEQEASIDYNEQFF. Written as DNA, the CDR3 is TGTGCCAGCAGTGAACAGGAGGCGAGCATAGATTACAATGAGCAGTTCTTC.

The gene calls are TRBV19 and TRBJ1-2; perhaps TRBD1 as D (6 bases). The CDR3 covers 18 residues. The V end was cut by 3 bases, the J end by 3 bases, with 23 bases between. Per germline, CDR1 LNHDA and CDR2 SQIVND (reference sequence). CDR3 sequence reads: CASSMGPGGAELDYGYTF. CDR3 nucleotide sequence: TGTGCCAGTAGTATGGGCCCCGGGGGGGCGGAACTCGACTATGGCTACACCTTC.

This rearrangement joins TRBV27 to TRBJ2-7; 9 bases line up with TRBD1. V lost 4 bases, J lost 3 bases, and 7 bases stayed unmatched. Germline CDR1 is MNHEY and CDR2 is SMNVEV (reference sequence). This CDR3 is 15 amino acids long. Written as DNA, the CDR3 is TGTGCCAGCAGTTGGAGACAGGGGGTTAACTACGAGCAGTACTTC. Its translation: CASSWRQGVNYEQYF.

The chain links TRBV9 to TRBJ2-3; TRBD1 matches 12 bases. The germline V gene has CDR1 SGDLS and CDR2 YYNGEE. V lost 2 bases and J lost 2; bases outside the gene matches: 6. This CDR3 contains 17 residues. CDR3 DNA: TGTGCCAGCAGCGTCCAAGGGACAGGGGGCCTCACAGATACGCAGTATTTT. Translated: CASSVQGTGGLTDTQYF.

This chain joins TRBV18 and TRBJ2-2; 9 positions agree with TRBD2. Germline V gene data show CDR1 as KGHSH and CDR2 as LQKENI. V gave up 5 bases and J gave up 2 bases; unmatched junction bases: 3. The CDR3 has 15 amino acids. CDR3 DNA: TGTGCCAGCTCAGCTAGCGGGATTAACACCGGGGAGCTGTTTTTT. Residues: CASSASGINTGELFF. The full variable domain, with the rest looked up from reference TRBV18 and TRBJ2-2, is NAGVMQNPRHLVRRRGQEARLRCSPMKGHSHVYWYRQLPEEGLKFMVYLQKENIIDESGMPKERFSAEFPKEGPSILRIQQVVRGDSAAYFCASSASGINTGELFFGEGSRLTVL.